The clone carrying this T cell receptor beta chain is labeled as medium-sized. Its antigen is unknown. This sample is drawn from a study of immune heterogeneity within non-small cell lung tumors. Germline loops: CDR1 KGHSH, CDR2 LQKENI. The germline V and J ends were trimmed by 0 bases and 6 bases, with 12 bases remaining between them. The CDR3 sequence is 14 residues long. CDR3 of TCR beta was amplified by multiplex PCR that used 32 V and 13 J primers. TCRdb re-called the multiplex PCR reads with MiXCR, one entry per CDR3 protein. The sample holds roughly 15,000 distinct CDR3 sequences, more than 30% seen once. Study findings and constraints: A moderate but significant correlation was observed between local T-cell clonality and local tumor mutational burden (R approximately 0.34). While identical dominant CDR3 beta clonotypes recurred across tumor sites within a patient, high-frequency clones unique to individual sites also appeared.

For each sample, template was around 650 ng of bulk tumor genomic DNA. Collection of several biopsies per primary tumor, spaced far apart, took place during surgery. Curative surgery was performed on patients who had untreated, newly diagnosed non-small cell lung cancer. Sample: lung tumor tissue. The chain couples TRBV18 to TRBJ2-7, with D unclear. This TCR derives from a woman aged 45-65 years with non-small cell lung cancer. The CDR3 loop reads CASSPPAGTGEQYF. The CDR3 DNA reads TGTGCCAGCTCACCACCGGCAGGAACTGGCGAGCAGTACTTC.